This T cell receptor (beta chain) was obtained from a study of beta chain features in type 1 diabetes (dated by TCRdb to 2016 to 2018). Broadly, across the study: Mean age, gender distribution, total cell number and subset yield were not different between patients and healthy donors. The study compared the TCRB repertoires of sorted circulating CD4+ T cell subsets in recently diagnosed type 1 diabetes patients with those in matched healthy donors. A total of approximately 100 million sorted cells were examined across all samples, and the number of cells per subset was strongly correlated with RNA yield. Naive and central memory subsets were obtained from all 30 or so donors, but regulatory and stem cell-like memory subsets were isolated from only 8 patients and roughly 8 healthy donors.

The High Capacity cDNA Reverse Transcription Kit was used to reverse transcribe all of the isolated RNA, meaning that expressed TCRB transcripts were what got sequenced. Naive, central memory and regulatory T cell samples underwent deep immunoSEQ sequencing, averaging approximately 3.5 million total reads per sample. After sorted cells were lysed in RLT buffer, RNA was extracted with DNase-treated RNeasy Micro or Mini kits, with the choice depending on cell number. Each cell subset was processed separately to prevent cross-contamination, with patient and healthy donor samples processed together. Using the immunoSEQ multiplex PCR, TCRB sequences were amplified from cDNA into 87-bp fragments spanning the CDR3 region. Amplicons were sequenced on the Illumina HiSeq platform. The study's processing was this. PCR bias was corrected computationally using synthetic template baselines, and reads within Hamming distance 2 were collapsed, with unmergeable singletons discarded. Reads were aligned against IMGT to assign V, D and J genes, CDR3 length and insertions or deletions at six rearrangement sites. Clonotype counts were normalized to sorted cell number within each subset before computing true diversity and Gini coefficients with the tcR R package. The overlap coefficient, calculated on TCRB nucleotide sequences, was used to measure repertoire sharing. Out-of-frame TCRB sequences from naive cells were analyzed to stand in for the pre-selection repertoire. The source is immuneACCESS, and TCRdb retained only in-frame sequences with V and J called. Part of the clones is not carried over; for the studies checked, unresolved V genes explain less than half of this, and the remainder is unexplained. That table furnishes V, J and clone size, whereas the DNA furnished D and trimming. The sample contains 970,000 or so clones, 17% of them found a single time. The ten biggest clones cover 0.02% to 0.025% of the sample.

Points the paper makes about the study in general: Sequencing cDNA rather than genomic DNA could over-represent highly expressing activated cells, although activation and CD3 levels did not differ between groups. Because the HLA sub-analyses included only small numbers of individuals, any influence of HLA type on TCRB rearrangement was left unresolved. Fewer insertions and more nucleotide deletions at VDJ recombination sites were observed in patients with type 1 diabetes, implying thymic rearrangement abnormalities. The naive, central memory and regulatory TCRB repertoires appeared to resemble one another more closely among patients than among healthy donors. PCR might favor shorter templates, but patient and control samples were amplified and corrected together, so any skew would affect both groups equally. In all four CD4+ subsets, TCRB CDR3 length was moderately but significantly shorter in type 1 diabetes patients.

A single peripheral blood draw of 95 to 150 mL on average was collected from each donor into heparinised tubes. Using a panel that included CD45RO, CCR7, CD25, CD127, CD95 and CD27, naive, central memory, regulatory and stem cell-like memory CD4+ T cells were sorted on a BD FACSAria II. Every sorted population had a purity above 95%. PBMCs were isolated immediately by Lymphoprep density gradient centrifugation and stained directly without culture. Samples were stained and sorted in pairs, with one healthy donor and one patient per experiment, so that batch effects were minimized. Turning to this clone: There is no known antigen for this receptor. No much larger clonotype is one base removed from it; base qualities were not supplied.

Specimen: naive CD4+ T cells from blood. The cell subset or site label, read with the paper, signifies: true naive CD4+ T cells. This TCR derives from a woman aged 18-29 years in good health.

The encoded CDR3 is CASIGGGRVPDTQYF. DNA sequence: TGTGCCAGCATCGGTGGCGGGAGGGTACCAGATACGCAGTATTTT. The chain is encoded by TRBV6-5 joined to TRBJ2-3; 9 bases in between match TRBD2. Reading the germline V gene gives CDR1 MNHEY and CDR2 SVGAGI. Inclusive of the bounding cysteine and phenylalanine, the CDR3 is 15 residues long. The read is trimmed to its CDR3 DNA, 45 bases read in frame from base 1. The V end gives up 7 bases and the J end 4 bases, leaving 9 bases in the junction not matched to a gene.